The subject of this entry is one TCR beta chain. Its antigen is not identified. The data belong to a study of response to subunit inactivated influenza vaccine. Notes on the study in general: Authors suggested few new T cells are recruited by each seasonal influenza vaccination.

TCRdb used MiXCR to reprocess the RT-PCR reads, holding one entry per CDR3 protein. Of hundreds of thousands of distinct CDR3 sequences in the sample, 14% were seen once. The specimen comprised PBMCs from blood, sampled 14 to 15 days before vaccination. This TCR derives from a man aged 45-65 years who received an inactivated influenza vaccine.

The CDR3 coding sequence is TGCGCCAGCAGGGTGGGTAGACGGCAAGAGACCCAGTACTTC. It specifies CASRVGRRQETQYF. This chain joins TRBV5-1 and TRBJ2-5; D not certain. This CDR3 spans 14 amino acids. Germline CDR1 SGHRS, CDR2 YFSETQ. Trimming left V 5 bases short and J 2 bases short, with 13 bases between.